Described below is a single T cell receptor (beta chain) sequence and its context. Its specificity is not known. RNA was extracted with the RNeasy kit, and a quantity of roughly 0.45 to 1 ug was reverse transcribed using random hexamers. TCRdb processed the immunoSEQ multiplex PCR reads anew with MiXCR; each CDR3 protein has one entry. The table lists some 130,000 distinct CDR3 sequences, 85% to 95% of them singletons. CDR1 MNHEY and CDR2 SMNVEV come from the germline V gene (reference sequence). The trim removed 5 bases at V and 11 bases at J, leaving 5 bases unmatched. The CDR3 runs to 14 residues. These data originate in a study of CD8 T cells in Susac syndrome. Study-level information: Among the Susac syndrome patients who underwent sequencing, five or six had clinically active disease, while fewer than 10 of them were in remission. General study findings and limits: Five or six Susac-specific public clones appeared in CD8+ TEMRA repertoires, and sixteen in total CD8+ repertoires.

Input material: CD8+ T cells from PBMCs. The sequence was obtained from a human donor with Susac syndrome. The chain recombines TRBV27 with TRBJ2-1; TRBD2 agrees at 14 bases. The CDR3 DNA reads as TGTGCCAGCAGTCCCGGGACTAGCGGGAGTAAGCAGTTCTTC. Its protein product is CASSPGTSGSKQFF.